This T cell receptor (beta chain) was sequenced in a study of shared clonotypes between healthy human individuals. Study-wide findings and caveats: Around 5% of naive CD4 clonotypes were common to a handful of donors. In general, naive subsets displayed greater estimated richness than memory subsets did.

In this sample, this clone turned up once. Its antigen is as yet unknown. Profiled with immunoSEQ multiplex PCR; TCRdb holds only in-frame clones, not every one. Of some 2,500,000 clones listed, roughly 93% are singletons. Every one of the donors was a Caucasian adult that lived in Nashville, Tennessee. Looked up from germline, CDR1 is MNHEY and CDR2 is SVGAGI. This CDR3 spans 13 amino acids. Trimming removed 10 bases at V and 3 bases at J, with 12 bases between. The TCR sequence derives from a man aged 18 to 30 in good health. Some clones in this sample may be carry-over from other donors' samples. The sample taken for sequencing was naive CD4+ T cells from PBMCs. Subset of the sample: CD45RA+ positively selected. The rearrangement joins TRBV6-5 to TRBJ2-2; D perhaps matches TRBD1 (5 bases). Written as DNA, the CDR3 is TGTGCCATCAGATCAGGGTACACCGGGGAGCTGTTTTTT. Its translation: CAIRSGYTGELFF.